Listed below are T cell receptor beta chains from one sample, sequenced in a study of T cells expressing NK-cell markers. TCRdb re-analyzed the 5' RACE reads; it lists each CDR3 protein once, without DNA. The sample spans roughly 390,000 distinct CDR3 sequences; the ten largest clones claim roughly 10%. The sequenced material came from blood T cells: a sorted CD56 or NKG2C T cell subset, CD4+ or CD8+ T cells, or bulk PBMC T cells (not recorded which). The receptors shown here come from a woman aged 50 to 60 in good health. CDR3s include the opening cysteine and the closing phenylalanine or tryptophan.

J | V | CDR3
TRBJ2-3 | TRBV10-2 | CASSKTSGKADTQYF
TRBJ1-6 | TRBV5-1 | CASSWDSSPLHF
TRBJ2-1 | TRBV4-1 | CAGGTGGSYNEQFF
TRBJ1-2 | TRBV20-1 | CSAHSGGYGYTF
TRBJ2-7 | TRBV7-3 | CASSSTTRYEQYF
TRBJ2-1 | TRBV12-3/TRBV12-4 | CASRGGLAGGEQFF
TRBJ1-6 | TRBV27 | CASRVDRGGSPLHF
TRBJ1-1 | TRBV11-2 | CASSLRGGKTGGTEAFF
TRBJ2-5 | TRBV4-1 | CASSDPLTGTQYF
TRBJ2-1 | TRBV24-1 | CATSDRREDNEQFF
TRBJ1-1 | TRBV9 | CASSAQLGGTGEAFF
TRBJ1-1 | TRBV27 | CASKKGGTEAFF
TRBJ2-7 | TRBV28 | CASSRGLGVSEQYF
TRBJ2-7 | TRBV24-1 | CATSGDRSYEQYF
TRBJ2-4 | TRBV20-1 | CSALTSGSYHQYF
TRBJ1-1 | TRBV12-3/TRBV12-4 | CASSPRGEGMNTEAFF
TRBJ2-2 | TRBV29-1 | CSVVLPITGELFF
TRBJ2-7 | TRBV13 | CASSPVSSYEQYF
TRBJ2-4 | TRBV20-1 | CSAQHRASAVLAKNIQYF
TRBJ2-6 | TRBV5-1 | CASSLRRSGANVLTF
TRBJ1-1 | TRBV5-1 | CASSPMGQTNTEAFF
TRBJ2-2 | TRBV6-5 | CASSYSNLGRSSLATNTGELFF
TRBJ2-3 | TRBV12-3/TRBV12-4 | CASVRGQGMDTQYF
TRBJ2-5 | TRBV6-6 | CASSYSGGLRGETQYF
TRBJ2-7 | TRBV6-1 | CASTLLAGGSYEQYF
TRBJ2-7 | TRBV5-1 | CASRAWTDSYEQYF
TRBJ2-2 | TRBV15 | CATSSPYTGELFF
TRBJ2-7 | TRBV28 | CASTPSSYEQYF
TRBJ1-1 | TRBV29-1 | CSVPSQGYTEAFF
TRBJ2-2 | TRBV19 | CASRAGWTGELFF
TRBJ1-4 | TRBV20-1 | CSAPPAAGNEKLFF
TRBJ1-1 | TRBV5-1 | CASSTGTGVWNTEAFF
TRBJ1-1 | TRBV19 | CASSSHTGGRTEAFF